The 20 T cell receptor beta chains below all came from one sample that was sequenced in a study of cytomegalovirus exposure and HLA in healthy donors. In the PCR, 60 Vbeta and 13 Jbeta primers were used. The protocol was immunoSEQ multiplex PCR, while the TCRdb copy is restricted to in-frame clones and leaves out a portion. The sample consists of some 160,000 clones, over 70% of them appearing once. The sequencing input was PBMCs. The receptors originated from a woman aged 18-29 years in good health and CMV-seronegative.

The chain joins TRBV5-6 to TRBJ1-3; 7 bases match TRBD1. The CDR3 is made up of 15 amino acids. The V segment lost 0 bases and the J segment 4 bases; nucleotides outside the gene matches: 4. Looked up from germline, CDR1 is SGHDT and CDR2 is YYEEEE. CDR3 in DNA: TGTGCCAGCAGCTTGGTATGGGACAGAGGAAACACCATATATTTT. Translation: CASSLVWDRGNTIYF.

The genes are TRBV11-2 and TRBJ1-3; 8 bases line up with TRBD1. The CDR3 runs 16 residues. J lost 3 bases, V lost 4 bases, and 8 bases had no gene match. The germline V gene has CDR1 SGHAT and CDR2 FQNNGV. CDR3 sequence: CASSSYRGSYGNTIYF. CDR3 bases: TGTGCCAGCAGCTCGTACAGGGGGTCTTATGGAAACACCATATATTTT.

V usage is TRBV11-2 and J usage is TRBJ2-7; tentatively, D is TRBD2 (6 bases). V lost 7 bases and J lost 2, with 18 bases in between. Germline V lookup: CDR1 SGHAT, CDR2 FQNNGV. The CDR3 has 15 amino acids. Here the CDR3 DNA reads TGTGCCAGCACCAAGGAGGTGGGGGGAACCTACGAGCAGTACTTC. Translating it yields CASTKEVGGTYEQYF.

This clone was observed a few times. The CDR3: CASSSRIRGVGTGELFF. CDR3 nucleotides: TGCGCCAGCAGCTCAAGGATCCGGGGGGTTGGGACCGGGGAGCTGTTTTTT. The genes are TRBV5-1 and TRBJ2-2; 7 nucleotides align to TRBD2. Per the germline V gene, CDR1 is SGHRS and CDR2 is YFSETQ. V lost 3 bases to trimming and J lost 5 bases; unmatched junction nucleotides: 13. The CDR3 is 17 amino acids.

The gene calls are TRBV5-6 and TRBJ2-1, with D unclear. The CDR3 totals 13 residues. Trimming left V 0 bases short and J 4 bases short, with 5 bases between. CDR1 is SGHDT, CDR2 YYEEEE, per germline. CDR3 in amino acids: CASSLESYNEQFF. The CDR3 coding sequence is TGTGCCAGCAGCTTGGAGAGTTACAATGAGCAGTTCTTC.

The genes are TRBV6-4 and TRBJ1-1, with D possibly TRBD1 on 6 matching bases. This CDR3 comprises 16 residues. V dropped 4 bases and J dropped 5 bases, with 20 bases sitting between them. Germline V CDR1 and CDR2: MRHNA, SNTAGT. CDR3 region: CASSATRDTALTEAFF. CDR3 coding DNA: TGTGCCAGCAGTGCCACCCGGGACACCGCTCTTACTGAAGCTTTCTTT.

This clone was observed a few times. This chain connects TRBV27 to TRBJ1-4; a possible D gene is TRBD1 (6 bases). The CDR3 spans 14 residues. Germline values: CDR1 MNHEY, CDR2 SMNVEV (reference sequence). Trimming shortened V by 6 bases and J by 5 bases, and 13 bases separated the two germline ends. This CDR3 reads CASSEDRENEKLFF. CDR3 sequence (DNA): TGTGCCAGCAGCGAGGACAGAGAAAATGAAAAACTGTTTTTT.

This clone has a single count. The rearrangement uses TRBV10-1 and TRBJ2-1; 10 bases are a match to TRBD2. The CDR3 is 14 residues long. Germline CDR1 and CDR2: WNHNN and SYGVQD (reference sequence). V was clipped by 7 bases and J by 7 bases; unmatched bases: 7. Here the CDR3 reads CASMPAGGRNEQFF. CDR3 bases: TGCGCCAGCATGCCAGCGGGGGGGAGGAATGAGCAGTTCTTC.

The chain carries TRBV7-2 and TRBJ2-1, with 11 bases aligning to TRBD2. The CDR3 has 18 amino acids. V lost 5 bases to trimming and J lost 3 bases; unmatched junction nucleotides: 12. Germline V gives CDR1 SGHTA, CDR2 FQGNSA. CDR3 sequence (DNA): TGTGCCAGCAGCCCATACGGGACTAGCGGACGTAACTACAATGAGCAGTTCTTC. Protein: CASSPYGTSGRNYNEQFF.

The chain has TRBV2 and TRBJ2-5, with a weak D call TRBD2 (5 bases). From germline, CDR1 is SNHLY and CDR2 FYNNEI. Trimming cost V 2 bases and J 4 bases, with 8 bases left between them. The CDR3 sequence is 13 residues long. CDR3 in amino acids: CASSERELETQYF. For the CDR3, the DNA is TGTGCCAGCAGTGAAAGGGAGTTAGAGACCCAGTACTTC.

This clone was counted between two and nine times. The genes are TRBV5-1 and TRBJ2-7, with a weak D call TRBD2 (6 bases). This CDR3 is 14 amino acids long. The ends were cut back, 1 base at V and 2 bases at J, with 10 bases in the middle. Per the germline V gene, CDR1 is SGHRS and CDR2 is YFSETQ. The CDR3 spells CASSLNAGTYEQYF. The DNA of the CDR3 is TGCGCCAGCAGCTTGAACGCGGGAACCTACGAGCAGTACTTC.

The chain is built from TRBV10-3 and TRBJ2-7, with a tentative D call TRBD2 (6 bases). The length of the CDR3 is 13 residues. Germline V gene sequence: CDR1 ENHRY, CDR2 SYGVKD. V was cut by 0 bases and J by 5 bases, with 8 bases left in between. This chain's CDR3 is CAISESRGNEQYF. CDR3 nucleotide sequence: TGTGCCATCAGTGAGTCGCGGGGAAACGAGCAGTACTTC.

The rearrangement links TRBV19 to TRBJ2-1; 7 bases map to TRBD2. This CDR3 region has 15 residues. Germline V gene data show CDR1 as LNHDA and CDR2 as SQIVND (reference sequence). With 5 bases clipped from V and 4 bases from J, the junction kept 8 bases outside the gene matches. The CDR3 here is CASSPRGTSYNEQFF. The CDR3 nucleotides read TGTGCCAGTAGTCCGCGGGGGACCTCATACAATGAGCAGTTCTTC.

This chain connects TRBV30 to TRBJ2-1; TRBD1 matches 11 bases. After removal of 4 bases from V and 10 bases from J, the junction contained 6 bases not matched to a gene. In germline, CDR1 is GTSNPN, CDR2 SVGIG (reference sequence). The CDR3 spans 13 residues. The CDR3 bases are TGTGCCTGGATAGGACAGGGGGCGGGAGAGCAGTTCTTC. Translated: CAWIGQGAGEQFF.

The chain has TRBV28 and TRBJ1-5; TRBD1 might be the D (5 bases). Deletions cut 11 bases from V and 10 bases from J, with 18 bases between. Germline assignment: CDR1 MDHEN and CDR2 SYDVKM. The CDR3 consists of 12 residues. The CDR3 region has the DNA TGTGCCTGTGGGGGGGTTAAGGAACCCCAGCATTTT. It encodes CACGGVKEPQHF.

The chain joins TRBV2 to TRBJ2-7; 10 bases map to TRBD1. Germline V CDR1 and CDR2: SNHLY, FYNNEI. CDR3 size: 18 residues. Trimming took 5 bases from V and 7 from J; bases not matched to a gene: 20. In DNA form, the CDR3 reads TGTGCCAGCAGTCCGGGACAGGGGTTACTATCGGGGGCGAGAGAGCAGTACTTC. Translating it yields CASSPGQGLLSGAREQYF.

CDR3 protein: CASSSGTLSNQPQHF. As DNA, the CDR3 is TGTGCCAGCAGCTCCGGGACACTTAGCAATCAGCCCCAGCATTTT. V is TRBV7-6 and J is TRBJ1-5; tentatively, D is TRBD1 (6 bases). The CDR3 is 15 residues long. In germline, CDR1 is SGHVS, CDR2 FNYEAQ. V was shortened by 4 bases and J by 0 bases, with 10 bases between the two germline ends.

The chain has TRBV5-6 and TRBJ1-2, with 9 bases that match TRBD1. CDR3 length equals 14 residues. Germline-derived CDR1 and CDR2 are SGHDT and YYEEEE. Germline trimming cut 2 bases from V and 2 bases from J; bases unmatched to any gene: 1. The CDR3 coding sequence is TGTGCCAGCAGCTTCGGACAGGGGAACTATGGCTACACCTTC. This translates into CASSFGQGNYGYTF.

The chain's CDR3 is CASSLAGSGNTIYF. CDR3 nucleotides: TGTGCCAGCAGTTTAGCAGGGTCTGGAAACACCATATATTTT. This sequence joins TRBV28 and TRBJ1-3; TRBD1 is a possible D gene (5 bases). There are 14 residues in the CDR3. Germline V lookup: CDR1 MDHEN, CDR2 SYDVKM. Trimming shortened V by 2 bases and J by 1 base, and 6 bases separated the two germline ends. Together with reference TRBV28 and TRBJ1-3, the CDR3 gives the full variable domain: DVKVTQSSRYLVKRTGEKVFLECVQDMDHENMFWYRQDPGLGLRLIYFSYDVKMKEKGDIPEGYSVSREKKERFSLILESASTNQTSMYLCASSLAGSGNTIYFGEGSWLTVV.

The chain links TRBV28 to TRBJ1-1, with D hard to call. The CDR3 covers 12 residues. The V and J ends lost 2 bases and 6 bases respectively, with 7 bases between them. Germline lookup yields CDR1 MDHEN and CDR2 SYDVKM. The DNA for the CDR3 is TGTGCCAGCAGTTTAGTACGGGCTGAAGCTTTCTTT. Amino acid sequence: CASSLVRAEAFF.